These 10 T cell receptor beta chains share one sample of origin, sequenced in a study of blood T cell repertoires in COVID-19 (dated by TCRdb to 2018 to 2020). The library came from the immunoSEQ multiplex PCR assay. Drawn from immuneACCESS, this table holds only the in-frame rearrangements with V and J called that TCRdb kept. Clones are partly lost; checked studies trace under half to an unresolved V gene and leave the rest unexplained. Here the sample has under 50,000 clones; 82% occur a single time. The top ten constitute approximately 7% of the sample. The material sequenced was peripheral blood. The receptors shown here come from a man aged 35 to 55 with acute or convalescent COVID-19.

This rearrangement joins TRBV2 to TRBJ2-1; D call uncertain. V was pared by 8 bases and J by 6 bases, with 14 bases between. The CDR3 has 13 residues. Germline V gene sequence: CDR1 SNHLY, CDR2 FYNNEI. CDR3 bases: TGTGCCAGCGCACGAAGCCGTACCAATGAGCAGTTCTTC. This translates into CASARSRTNEQFF.

The chain recombines TRBV7-2 with TRBJ2-7, with D unclear. With 4 bases removed from V and 0 bases from J, the gap between germline ends came to 10 bases. The CDR3 loop spans 14 amino acids. CDR1 is SGHTA, CDR2 FQGNSA, per germline. The CDR3 reads CASSSPYLSYEQYF. The CDR3 nucleotides read TGTGCCAGCAGCTCTCCCTATCTCTCCTACGAGCAGTACTTC.

The gene calls are TRBV2 and TRBJ2-2; D gene unclear. With 4 bases removed from V and 5 bases from J, the gap between germline ends came to 5 bases. Germline CDR1 and CDR2: SNHLY and FYNNEI. The CDR3 consists of 12 residues. CDR3 bases: TGTGCCAGCAGTGGTCCGACCGGGGAGCTGTTTTTT. This sequence encodes CASSGPTGELFF. The variable domain in full, with the rest retrieved from reference TRBV2 and TRBJ2-2, is EPEVTQTPSHQVTQMGQEVILRCVPISNHLYFYWYRQILGQKVEFLVSFYNNEISEKSEIFDDQFSVERPDGSNFTLKIRSTKLEDSAMYFCASSGPTGELFFGEGSRLTVL.

This clone has only one observation. The rearrangement uses TRBV9 and TRBJ1-4; the match to TRBD1 covers 11 bases. Germline-derived CDR1 and CDR2 are SGDLS and YYNGEE. This CDR3 is 15 amino acids long. V gave up 2 bases and J gave up 7 bases; unmatched junction bases: 4. CDR3 nucleotide sequence: TGTGCCAGCAGCGTGGGGACAGGGGGTATTGAAAAACTGTTTTTT. This translates into CASSVGTGGIEKLFF.

The chain links TRBV2 to TRBJ2-1; 9 nucleotides line up with TRBD2. Germline CDR1 SNHLY, CDR2 FYNNEI. V lost 2 bases, J lost 8 bases, and 7 bases stayed unmatched. The CDR3 contains 15 residues. The CDR3 loop is CASSELASGVDEQFF. In DNA form, the CDR3 reads TGTGCCAGCAGTGAATTGGCTAGCGGGGTCGATGAGCAGTTCTTC. Looking up the rest from reference TRBV2 and TRBJ2-1 gives the full variable domain: EPEVTQTPSHQVTQMGQEVILRCVPISNHLYFYWYRQILGQKVEFLVSFYNNEISEKSEIFDDQFSVERPDGSNFTLKIRSTKLEDSAMYFCASSELASGVDEQFFGPGTRLTVL.

The V gene is TRBV6-5, the J gene TRBJ1-2, with a possible D match to TRBD1 (6 bases). The CDR3 sequence is 13 residues long. Trimming took 2 bases from V and 6 from J, leaving 10 bases between them. Germline CDR1 and CDR2: MNHEY and SVGAGI. The CDR3 sequence: CASSYPDSNGYTF. For the CDR3, the DNA is TGTGCCAGCAGTTACCCGGACAGTAATGGCTACACCTTC.

V and J are TRBV7-9 and TRBJ2-5; the match to TRBD1 covers 8 bases. Looked up from germline, CDR1 is SEHNR and CDR2 is FQNEAQ (reference sequence). There are 15 residues in the CDR3. V lost 0 bases to trimming and J lost 5 bases; unmatched junction nucleotides: 5. The CDR3 loop reads CASSLARGLRETQYF. DNA of the CDR3: TGTGCCAGCAGCTTAGCCAGGGGGCTCAGGGAGACCCAGTACTTC.

The rearrangement joins TRBV6-2 or TRBV6-3 to TRBJ2-2, with D possibly TRBD1 on 6 matching bases. This CDR3 spans 16 amino acids. CDR1 MNHEY and CDR2 SVGEGT come from the germline V gene. Trimming took 2 bases from V and 1 from J, leaving 11 bases between them. The CDR3 sequence: CASSYRGRGNTGELFF. CDR3 nucleotides: TGTGCCAGCAGTTACAGGGGGAGAGGGAACACCGGGGAGCTGTTTTTT.

CDR3 residues: CASSYDRNTEAFF. In DNA form, the CDR3 reads TGCGCCAGCAGCTACGACAGAAACACTGAAGCTTTCTTT. This sequence joins TRBV5-1 and TRBJ1-1; D is perhaps TRBD1 (5 bases). This CDR3 comprises 13 residues. The V end was cut by 3 bases, the J end by 2 bases, with 8 bases between. Germline values: CDR1 SGHRS, CDR2 YFSETQ. Full variable domain (outside the CDR3, taken from reference TRBV5-1 and TRBJ1-1): KAGVTQTPRYLIKTRGQQVTLSCSPISGHRSVSWYQQTPGQGLQFLFEYFSETQRNKGNFPGRFSGRQFSNSRSEMNVSTLELGDSALYLCASSYDRNTEAFFGQGTRLTVV.

This clone was observed a handful of times. The chain combines TRBV6-4 with TRBJ1-2; 7 positions match TRBD1. The CDR3 length is 14 residues. The germline V gene encodes CDR1 MRHNA and CDR2 SNTAGT. V was pared by 6 bases and J by 8 bases, with 12 bases of the junction left unmatched. The CDR3 region is CASRTSNRGGGYTF. The CDR3 DNA follows: TGTGCCAGCAGGACGAGTAACAGGGGTGGAGGCTACACCTTC.